This TCR beta chain originates from a study of blood T cell repertoires in COVID-19. About the research overall: COVID-19 samples collected from the United States, Italy and Spain covered acute and convalescent phases.

The method was immunoSEQ multiplex PCR; TCRdb's version includes in-frame clones alone and lacks a portion of them. The sample has over 250,000 clones, 87% seen once; the top ten hold approximately 5.3%. Unmatched junction bases numbered 9, after V lost 2 bases and J lost 5 bases. This CDR3 comprises 15 residues. The V gene's germline CDR1 is SGHKS and CDR2 YYEKEE (reference sequence). This study enrolled people aged about 18 to 100 from 20 to 25 US geographic areas. The TCR sequence derives from a woman in her twenties or thirties who had recovered from COVID-19. This chain joins TRBV5-5 and TRBJ2-5; 7 bases are a match to TRBD1. Sequencing input: PBMCs or T cells enriched from blood (not recorded which). The CDR3, as DNA: TGTGCCAGCAGCTTAACGACAGGGCTATGGGAGACCCAGTACTTC. It encodes CASSLTTGLWETQYF.